The 21 T cell receptor beta chains given below trace back to one sample, sequenced in a study of identical twins (dated by TCRdb to the mid-2010s). Libraries came from 5' RACE. Reads for this sample came from an Illumina HiSeq 2000. The raw public data were reprocessed by TCRdb itself: fastp quality trimming at Q25, MiXCR clonotype calling, in-frame beta chains only. Each entry is one CDR3 protein sequence, shown with its most common DNA and genes. In this sample the table shows over 500,000 distinct CDR3 sequences, roughly a fifth of which occur a single time. The top ten hold about 0.91% of the sample. The same data also contributed to another study, on T cells expressing NK-cell markers.

Sample: CD4+ T cells sorted from blood. The source of these receptors is a woman aged 18-29 years in good health.

The J gene is TRBJ2-1, the V gene TRBV20-1; D perhaps matches TRBD2 (5 bases). V was cut by 1 base and J by 7 bases, with 20 bases left in between. Per the germline V gene, CDR1 is DFQATT and CDR2 is SNEGSKA (reference sequence). The CDR3 spans 16 residues. The CDR3 spells CSARVGVARGGNEQFF. As DNA, the CDR3 is TGCAGTGCTAGAGTTGGGGTAGCACGGGGTGGGAATGAGCAGTTCTTC.

The J gene is TRBJ1-1, the V gene TRBV5-1; possible D gene TRBD1, 5 bases. Trimming pared 4 bases from V and 11 bases from J, leaving 15 bases between. Germline V gene lookup returns CDR1 SGHRS and CDR2 YFSETQ. CDR3 size: 12 residues. CDR3 sequence (DNA): TGCGCCAGCAGCGGCACCAGGGTGGGGGCTTTCTTT. It codes for CASSGTRVGAFF.

Concerning this clonotype: An end of the junction differs from the germline gene, which may be a read error. The rearrangement links TRBV5-4 to TRBJ2-3, with a tentative D call TRBD2 (5 bases). Germline assignment: CDR1 SGHNT and CDR2 YYREEE (reference sequence). The CDR3 totals 23 residues. This chain's CDR3 is CASSLGLRPKLGKSVTSTDTQYF. The CDR3 region has the DNA TGTGCCAGCAGTTTGGGCCTCAGACCAAAACTAGGAAAGAGCGTAACTAGCACAGATACGCAGTATTTT. The whole variable domain, remainder taken from reference TRBV5-4 and TRBJ2-3, is ETGVTQSPTHLIKTRGQQVTLRCSSQSGHNTVSWYQQALGQGPQFIFQYYREEENGRGNFPPRFSGLQFPNYSSELNVNALELDDSALYLCASSLGLRPKLGKSVTSTDTQYFGPGTRLTVL.

In its sample, this clonotype was seen a few times. The gene calls are TRBV5-8 and TRBJ2-1; 11 nucleotides align to TRBD1. V was clipped by 3 bases and J by 15 bases; unmatched bases: 8. CDR1 is SGHTS, CDR2 YDEGEE, per germline. This CDR3 has 13 residues. CDR3 loop: CASSSGQGAVGFF. CDR3 DNA: TGTGCCAGCAGCTCCGGACAGGGGGCGGTTGGGTTCTTC.

This chain connects TRBV29-1 to TRBJ2-5, with 7 bases lining up with TRBD1. The CDR3 sequence is 13 residues long. V gave up 6 bases and J gave up 1 base; unmatched junction bases: 5. Germline V lookup: CDR1 SQVTM, CDR2 ANQGSEA. For the CDR3, the DNA is TGCAGCGTCCCGGGACAGCTCCAAGAGACCCAGTACTTC. Protein: CSVPGQLQETQYF.

Only a few counts were recorded for this clonotype. The chain uses TRBV12-3 or TRBV12-4 and TRBJ2-4, with D possibly being TRBD1 (6 bases). Trimming stripped 5 bases from V and 9 bases from J, with 14 bases between. This CDR3 is 13 amino acids long. The chain's CDR3 is CASSLHGTPIQYF. CDR3 coding DNA: TGTGCCAGCAGTCTCCACGGGACACCCATTCAGTACTTC.

This clonotype occurred many times. The chain couples TRBV5-4 to TRBJ2-7; either TRBD1 or TRBD2 may supply D (5 bases each). This CDR3 is 16 amino acids long. V lost 2 bases and J lost 2, with 17 bases in between. The V gene's germline CDR1 is SGHNT and CDR2 YYREEE (reference sequence). CDR3 nucleotide sequence: TGTGCCAGCAGCTTTAGGGGACCGGGGCCTACCTACGAGCAGTACTTC. Protein product: CASSFRGPGPTYEQYF.

Here the CDR3 reads CASSLDANQETQYF. As DNA, the CDR3 is TGTGCCAGCAGCCTTGACGCCAACCAAGAGACCCAGTACTTC. The chain carries TRBV5-5 and TRBJ2-5; D is ambiguous. This CDR3 is 14 amino acids long. Germline V lookup: CDR1 SGHKS, CDR2 YYEKEE (reference sequence). V was trimmed by 4 bases and J by 0 bases, leaving 10 bases between them.

This clonotype was recorded a few times. The chain recombines TRBV9 with TRBJ2-2, with a tentative D call TRBD1 (5 bases). The V gene's germline CDR1 is SGDLS and CDR2 YYNGEE. The CDR3 extends over 15 amino acids. The V end lost 4 bases, the J end lost 4 bases, and 14 bases lay between the germline ends. This chain's CDR3 is CASSPLGQSTGELFF. In DNA, the CDR3 is TGTGCCAGCAGCCCCCTGGGGCAGTCCACCGGGGAGCTGTTTTTT.

This clonotype was recorded a few times. This chain joins TRBV15 and TRBJ1-6; D remains ambiguous. Germline V gene lookup returns CDR1 LNHNV and CDR2 YYDKDF (reference sequence). The CDR3 length is 15 residues. The germline V and J ends were trimmed by 2 bases and 3 bases, with 8 bases remaining between them. The CDR3 DNA is TGTGCCACCAGCAGACAGGAGATCTATAATTCACCCCTCCACTTT. It translates to CATSRQEIYNSPLHF.

This rearrangement joins TRBV18 to TRBJ1-1; D uncertain. The CDR3 covers 15 residues. Germline V gene sequence: CDR1 KGHSH, CDR2 LQKENI. Trimming stripped 3 bases from V and 2 bases from J, with 13 bases between. CDR3 sequence reads: CASSPTQSGNTEAFF. The CDR3 region has the DNA TGTGCCAGCTCACCCACACAGTCAGGAAACACTGAAGCTTTCTTT.

The chain combines TRBV11-2 with TRBJ2-1; D ambiguous. This CDR3 is 14 amino acids long. Germline lookup yields CDR1 SGHAT and CDR2 FQNNGV. Between the trimmed V and J ends, which lost 5 bases and 0 bases, there was a span of 8 bases. The CDR3 spells CASSQYSSYNEQFF. The CDR3 DNA sequence: TGTGCCAGCAGCCAATATAGCTCCTACAATGAGCAGTTCTTC. Full variable domain (remainder filled in from reference TRBV11-2 and TRBJ2-1): EAGVAQSPRYKIIEKRQSVAFWCNPISGHATLYWYQQILGQGPKLLIQFQNNGVVDDSQLPKDRFSAERLKGVDSTLKIQPAKLEDSAVYLCASSQYSSYNEQFFGPGTRLTVL.

This clonotype was detected only a few times. The rearrangement links TRBV5-6 to TRBJ2-1; 7 positions match TRBD2. The ends lost 4 bases at V and 8 bases at J; junction bases unmatched: 9. Germline CDR1 SGHDT, CDR2 YYEEEE. This CDR3 is 14 amino acids long. The DNA of the CDR3 is TGTGCCAGCAGCGGGAGTCCTCGGGGGGATGAGCAGTTCTTC. Translating it yields CASSGSPRGDEQFF.

The table lists this clonotype with many counts. This sequence joins TRBV29-1 and TRBJ1-6, with TRBD1 matching 7 bases. Per the germline V gene, CDR1 is SQVTM and CDR2 is ANQGSEA. The ends lost 4 bases at V and 10 bases at J; junction bases unmatched: 7. The length of the CDR3 is 13 residues. The DNA of the CDR3 is TGCAGCGTTGCCGACAGGGTGGGATCACCCCTCCACTTT. Translation: CSVADRVGSPLHF.

This clonotype was observed a handful of times. V and J are TRBV20-1 and TRBJ1-2; D gene uncertain. V lost 3 bases and J 12 bases, leaving 17 bases between the germline ends. CDR3 length: 12 residues. CDR1 is DFQATT and CDR2 is SNEGSKA in the germline V gene (reference sequence). CDR3 region: CSARRYGMGNTF. DNA for the CDR3: TGCAGTGCTAGGCGTTATGGGATGGGGAACACCTTC.

The J gene is TRBJ1-2, the V gene TRBV2, with D tentatively TRBD1 (5 bases). This CDR3 region has 12 residues. Germline-derived CDR1 and CDR2 are SNHLY and FYNNEI. V lost 9 bases to trimming and J lost 7 bases, with 15 bases between them. The CDR3 coding sequence is TGTGCCAGGGCCCGGGACTTGCGTGGCTACACCTTC. As protein: CARARDLRGYTF.

This sequence joins TRBV7-2 and TRBJ2-5; maybe TRBD2 (5 bases). Trimming took 5 bases from V and 0 from J, leaving 13 bases between them. CDR1 and CDR2 (germline): SGHTA, FQGNSA. The CDR3 has 15 amino acids. The CDR3 spells CASSPSPGNQETQYF. The CDR3 DNA reads as TGTGCCAGCAGCCCCTCCCCCGGGAACCAAGAGACCCAGTACTTC. The variable domain in full, completed from reference TRBV7-2 and TRBJ2-5, reads GAGVSQSPSNKVTEKGKDVELRCDPISGHTALYWYRQSLGQGLEFLIYFQGNSAPDKSGLPSDRFSAERTGGSVSTLTIQRTQQEDSAVYLCASSPSPGNQETQYFGPGTRLLVL.

The genes are TRBV28 and TRBJ2-7, with 9 nucleotides matching TRBD1. With V trimmed by 4 bases and J by 7 bases, 8 bases remained unmatched. Germline-derived CDR1 and CDR2 are MDHEN and SYDVKM. The CDR3 has 14 amino acids. The CDR3 region has the DNA TGTGCCAGCAGTTCAGGGACAGGGACGAGGGAGCAGTACTTC. Its protein product is CASSSGTGTREQYF.

This clonotype was observed a few times. The chain employs TRBV10-3 and TRBJ2-1; 8 bases line up with TRBD2. CDR1 and CDR2 from the germline V gene are ENHRY and SYGVKD. V lost 7 bases and J lost 7; bases outside the gene matches: 6. The length of the CDR3 is 13 residues. CDR3 coding DNA: TGTGCCATCACTTCGGGACTAGTGAATGAGCAGTTCTTC. Residues: CAITSGLVNEQFF.

As for this clonotype: One end of the junction fails to match germline, which may point to a read error. The V and J genes are TRBV10-3 and TRBJ2-7, with D possibly being TRBD2 (7 bases). The germline V gene encodes CDR1 ENHRY and CDR2 SYGVKD. The CDR3 loop spans 15 amino acids. The CDR3 DNA follows: TGTGCCATCAGTGAGTCCGCGGGGGCCTCCCACGAGCAGTACTTC. It specifies CAISESAGASHEQYF.

The V call is TRBV24-1, the J call TRBJ2-5; D gene ambiguous. Germline V gives CDR1 KGHDR, CDR2 SFDVKD. This CDR3 is built from 14 residues. Trimming removed 3 bases from V and 0 bases from J, with 7 bases in between. The CDR3 coding sequence is TGTGCCACCAGTGATCCCTCGTACCAAGAGACCCAGTACTTC. Protein sequence: CATSDPSYQETQYF.